By frequency in the sample, the clone carrying this T cell receptor beta chain is medium-sized. What it binds is unknown. This specimen belongs to a study of a mutant IDH1 vaccine in newly diagnosed glioma. About the research overall: Patients had received radiotherapy, temozolomide, or both previously, most receiving both.

Study observations and caveats: There seemed to be no relation between pseudoprogression and changes in top peripheral T cell clonotypes.

Described time point: week 23, last vaccination. Vaccine doses each comprised 300 ug of mutant IDH1 20-mer peptide, with topical imiquimod. The CDR3 spans 14 residues. Trimming at V came to 3 bases and at J to 7 bases, leaving 7 bases not matched to a gene. Germline V gene sequence: CDR1 SGHAT, CDR2 FQNNGV. Assay: immunoSEQ multiplex PCR; the TCRdb copy retains only in-frame clones and omits some. This sample carries just over 65,000 clones, 75% to 90% of them seen once, and the ten largest clones take roughly 14%. The starting material was PBMCs, obtained from a glioma patient whose treatment included an IDH1 peptide vaccine. The chain carries TRBV11-2 and TRBJ2-5; 8 bases map to TRBD2. This receptor was taken from a man aged 18 to 29 with glioma. The DNA for the CDR3 is TGTGCCAGCAGCTTCGGACTAGCTTGGGGGACCCAGTACTTC. Translated, it gives CASSFGLAWGTQYF.